This TCR beta chain emerged from a study of cytomegalovirus exposure and HLA in healthy donors. General study results and limits: Across donors, most TCRs were seen rarely, yet some public ones were widespread. Across all donors, roughly uniform sequencing depth was an assumption of the presence/absence analyses. Follow-up analysis later connected one missense variant in DCLRE1C with trimming of TCR beta V- and J-genes.

Use of 60 Vbeta and 13 Jbeta primers characterized the PCR. TCRdb's copy holds only in-frame clones and misses some; the assay was immunoSEQ multiplex PCR. Found here are approximately 150,000 clones, roughly 77% of them singletons; the top ten hold roughly 3.4%. The CDR3 length is 14 residues. The V gene lost 2 bases and the J gene lost 3 bases, with 5 bases spanning the gap. Germline lookup yields CDR1 KGHSH and CDR2 LQKENI. Healthy bone marrow donors formed the donor group. Details on this clone: Antigen: not known.

The V call is TRBV18, the J call TRBJ2-6; unclear D gene. The TCR originated in a human donor in good health. Material: PBMCs. The CDR3: CASSPVNGANVLTF. In DNA, the CDR3 is TGTGCCAGCTCACCAGTAAATGGGGCCAACGTCCTGACTTTC.